These 15 T cell receptor beta chains came from one sample sequenced in a study of T cells in Graves' hyperthyroidism and ophthalmopathy (dated by TCRdb to the late 2010s). The library relied on multiplex PCR. TCRdb shows the sequencer as Illumina HiSeq 2000. TCR beta CDR3 regions were amplified from RNA transcripts. A first-round RT-PCR of the TCR CDR3 used the HTBI primer set with the Qiagen OneStep RT-PCR kit. TCRdb's own reprocessing of the public reads used fastp at Q25 and MiXCR and kept productive beta chains. A single entry per CDR3 protein holds the most common genes and DNA from its merged rows. In all, the sample holds around 530,000 distinct CDR3 sequences, and more than 15% of those were seen once. Jointly, the top ten make up around 17% of the sample. Sequencing was done on a sample of blood. The receptors were gathered from a woman in her late teens or twenties with Graves' ophthalmopathy.

This clonotype was seen at least ten times. This chain links TRBV11-2 with TRBJ1-2; D gene ambiguous. The CDR3 length is 13 residues. The germline V gene encodes CDR1 SGHAT and CDR2 FQNNGV. Deletions cut 3 bases from V and 4 bases from J, with 9 bases between. The CDR3 nucleotides are TGTGCCAGCAGCTTGTTTCGGTCCTATGGCTACACCTTC. Protein sequence: CASSLFRSYGYTF. The full variable domain, rest sourced from reference TRBV11-2 and TRBJ1-2, is EAGVAQSPRYKIIEKRQSVAFWCNPISGHATLYWYQQILGQGPKLLIQFQNNGVVDDSQLPKDRFSAERLKGVDSTLKIQPAKLEDSAVYLCASSLFRSYGYTFGSGTRLTVV.

The CDR3 nucleotides read TGTGCCAGCAGCCATAGCGGGGGGACGACCTACGAGCAGTACTTC. This translates into CASSHSGGTTYEQYF. The chain joins TRBV7-2 to TRBJ2-7; 10 bases fit TRBD2. In germline, CDR1 is SGHTA, CDR2 FQGNSA. V shed 5 bases and J 2 bases; nucleotides not matched to a gene: 6. The CDR3 contains 15 residues.

This clonotype was detected a few times. This chain links TRBV19 with TRBJ1-5; 8 bases map to TRBD1. The CDR3 runs to 15 residues. The V and J ends lost 7 bases and 3 bases, in that order; junction bases with no gene match: 8. CDR1 and CDR2 from the germline V gene are LNHDA and SQIVND (reference sequence). CDR3 DNA sequence: TGTGCCAGTAAAACAGGGGGGACGATCAATCAGCCCCAGCATTTT. This sequence encodes CASKTGGTINQPQHF.

This clonotype showed up just a few times. CDR3 loop: CASSQGLLAGGGGETQYF. The CDR3 DNA sequence: TGTGCCAGCAGCCAAGGATTACTAGCGGGAGGAGGCGGAGAGACCCAGTACTTC. The chain uses TRBV14 and TRBJ2-5, with 12 bases identical to TRBD2. The V gene end was trimmed by 1 base and the J gene end by 4 bases; junction bases not matched to a gene: 10. This CDR3 contains 18 residues. Germline-derived CDR1 and CDR2 are SGHDN and FVKESK.

The CDR3 is CAISGGNNQPQHF. Here the CDR3 DNA reads TGTGCCATCAGTGGGGGTAACAATCAGCCCCAGCATTTT. The chain employs TRBV10-3 and TRBJ1-5; D gene ambiguous. The CDR3 contains 13 residues. CDR1 and CDR2 from the germline V gene are ENHRY and SYGVKD. Trimming cost V 4 bases and J 3 bases, with 7 bases left between them.

This clonotype was recorded at least ten times. The rearrangement uses TRBV5-1 and TRBJ2-3; 7 positions agree with TRBD2. From germline, CDR1 is SGHRS and CDR2 YFSETQ. The CDR3 covers 16 residues. J was trimmed by 4 bases and V by 3 bases; bases with no gene match: 11. For the CDR3, the DNA is TGCGCCAGCAGCTCCCAGGTGGCGGGAGATTCAGATACGCAGTATTTT. This gives the protein CASSSQVAGDSDTQYF. Combining the CDR3 with reference TRBV5-1 and TRBJ2-3 gives the whole variable domain KAGVTQTPRYLIKTRGQQVTLSCSPISGHRSVSWYQQTPGQGLQFLFEYFSETQRNKGNFPGRFSGRQFSNSRSEMNVSTLELGDSALYLCASSSQVAGDSDTQYFGPGTRLTVL.

The V and J genes are TRBV12-3 or TRBV12-4 and TRBJ2-2; TRBD1 agrees at 7 bases. The CDR3 totals 17 residues. J was trimmed by 1 base and V by 3 bases; bases with no gene match: 8. CDR3 nucleotide sequence: TGTGCCAGCAGTTTCGCCAGAGGGGGCGTGAACACCGGGGAGCTGTTTTTT. Translation gives CASSFARGGVNTGELFF.

Ten or more counts support this clonotype. The chain couples TRBV7-8 to TRBJ2-3, with 10 positions matching TRBD1. V was pared by 5 bases and J by 1 base, with 6 bases of the junction left unmatched. The CDR3 extends over 16 amino acids. CDR1 is SGHVS and CDR2 is FQNEAQ in the germline V gene. In DNA form, the CDR3 reads TGTGCCAGCAGCCAGACAGGGGGCACTGGCACAGATACGCAGTATTTT. Protein product: CASSQTGGTGTDTQYF.

This clonotype came up many times. V usage is TRBV28 and J usage is TRBJ1-1; 7 positions agree with TRBD1. This CDR3 is 15 amino acids long. Germline CDR1 is MDHEN and CDR2 is SYDVKM. Trimming cost V 3 bases and J 3 bases; bases outside gene matches: 7. The CDR3 DNA sequence: TGTGCCAGCAGTTTTGGCGGACAGGAGTACACTGAAGCTTTCTTT. As protein: CASSFGGQEYTEAFF.

This clonotype showed up just a few times. The gene calls are TRBV6-1 and TRBJ1-6; D is possibly TRBD1 (5 bases). This CDR3 has 13 amino acids. Germline V gene sequence: CDR1 MNHNS, CDR2 SASEGT. Trimming removed 7 bases from V and 8 bases from J, with 12 bases in between. CDR3 coding DNA: TGTGCCAGCAATCAGGGAGGTGATTCACCCCTCCACTTT. Amino acid sequence: CASNQGGDSPLHF.

Of note for this clonotype: A much bigger clone sits one base away, suggesting this may be a read error. The chain carries TRBV2 and TRBJ1-3; the D gene is possibly TRBD1 (6 bases). Germline V gives CDR1 SNHLY, CDR2 FYNNEI. V was trimmed by 7 bases and J by 5 bases, leaving 15 bases between them. The CDR3 is 14 amino acids. The CDR3 bases are TGTGCCAGCAATTGGGACATGCAACGAAACACCATATATTTT. Protein sequence: CASNWDMQRNTIYF.

This clonotype has only a few counts. This clone may be a read error of a much larger clone one base away. The genes are TRBV6-1 and TRBJ1-3; D is unclear. V dropped 9 bases and J dropped 0 bases, with 6 bases sitting between them. This CDR3 contains 12 residues. CDR1 and CDR2 (germline): MNHNS, SASEGT. DNA for the CDR3: TGTGCCAGTTTGGGCTCTGGAAACACCATATATTTT. Encoded protein: CASLGSGNTIYF.

This clonotype came up a few times. CDR3 sequence reads: CASSLSRFRYF. CDR3 in DNA: TGTGCCAGCAGTTTATCCAGGTTCAGGTACTTC. The chain links TRBV28 to TRBJ2-5; D not resolved. Germline lookup yields CDR1 MDHEN and CDR2 SYDVKM. This CDR3 spans 11 amino acids. V lost 1 base to trimming and J lost 13 bases, with 10 bases between them.

The chain links TRBV20-1 to TRBJ2-1, with D possibly being TRBD2 (7 bases). CDR1 and CDR2 from the germline V gene are DFQATT and SNEGSKA (reference sequence). The length of the CDR3 is 14 residues. V was clipped by 3 bases and J by 8 bases, with 17 bases between them. For the CDR3, the DNA is TGCAGTGCTAGTCGGCCGGGGGGCCTCCATGAGCAGTTCTTC. It is translated as CSASRPGGLHEQFF.

This clonotype was picked up a small number of times. The CDR3 sequence is CASSRAGGGQETQYF. Here the CDR3 DNA reads TGTGCCAGCAGTCGAGCGGGAGGAGGGCAAGAGACCCAGTACTTC. The genes are TRBV5-5 and TRBJ2-5, with 9 bases identical to TRBD2. The V gene's germline CDR1 is SGHKS and CDR2 YYEKEE (reference sequence). Trimming removed 5 bases from V and 2 bases from J; junction bases left unmatched: 7. The CDR3 is 15 amino acids.